These 16 T cell receptor beta chains came from one sample sequenced in a study of T cell repertoires in cytomegalovirus infection (dated by TCRdb to the late 2010s). This sample was sequenced with an Illumina HiSeq 1500. TCRdb ran its own pipeline on the public reads, namely fastp trimming at Q25 and MiXCR clone calling, and kept in-frame beta chains. Every entry covers one CDR3 protein and lists the most common genes and DNA from its rows. The sample profile shows tens of thousands of distinct CDR3 sequences; around 25% of them were found once. The top ten clonotypes cover roughly 50% of the sample. The sample's treatment or condition label, in plain terms: in vitro stimulation with specific CMV peptide epitopes to enrich CMV-specific T cells. These receptors have no identified antigens. The material was CD8+ T cells from cultured PBMCs, obtained from culture after CMV antigen stimulation. These receptors were obtained from a human donor in good health (CMV status not recorded). Some clones in this sample may be carry-over from other donors' samples.

This chain connects TRBV5-4 to TRBJ2-3, with 8 bases identical to TRBD2. J was trimmed by 4 bases and V by 3 bases; bases with no gene match: 7. There are 15 residues in the CDR3. CDR1 is SGHNT, CDR2 YYREEE, per germline (reference sequence). The CDR3 here is CASSSGLEEADTQYF. DNA of the CDR3: TGTGCCAGCAGCTCGGGACTAGAAGAGGCAGATACGCAGTATTTT.

The chain uses TRBV18 and TRBJ2-2; tentatively, D is TRBD1 (5 bases). Germline loops: CDR1 KGHSH, CDR2 LQKENI. The CDR3 length is 14 residues. V was shortened by 0 bases and J by 6 bases, with 8 bases between the two germline ends. CDR3 protein: CASSPPSRAGELFF. The CDR3 nucleotides read TGTGCCAGCTCACCACCGTCCAGGGCCGGGGAGCTGTTTTTT.

CDR3 amino acids: CASSHGTGNYGYTF. As DNA, the CDR3 is TGCGCCAGCAGCCATGGCACAGGGAACTATGGCTACACCTTC. The gene calls are TRBV4-3 and TRBJ1-2; D might be TRBD1 (6 bases). V dropped 3 bases and J dropped 2 bases, with 10 bases sitting between them. Germline CDR1 and CDR2: LGHNA and YSLEER. The CDR3 length is 14 residues.

The table lists this clonotype with many counts. The rearrangement links TRBV6-2 or TRBV6-3 to TRBJ2-1, with 9 positions matching TRBD2. Per germline, CDR1 MNHEY and CDR2 SVGEGT. Trimming at V came to 6 bases and at J to 8 bases, leaving 20 bases not matched to a gene. This CDR3 comprises 18 residues. CDR3: CASRYNPLASGIVDEQFF. The CDR3 nucleotides are TGTGCCAGCAGGTACAACCCCCTTGCTAGCGGGATAGTGGATGAGCAGTTCTTC.

This clonotype appeared a few times. The chain combines TRBV2 with TRBJ2-2; the D gene is possibly TRBD2 (6 bases). The V end was cut by 2 bases, the J end by 5 bases, with 15 bases between. Germline V CDR1 and CDR2: SNHLY, FYNNEI. The CDR3 loop spans 16 amino acids. CDR3 DNA sequence: TGTGCCAGCAGTGAACCGCCGGGACTGGTAACCGGGGAGCTGTTTTTT. Amino acids: CASSEPPGLVTGELFF.

This clonotype was recorded many times. The chain combines TRBV6-6 with TRBJ2-1; 13 nucleotides line up with TRBD2. The CDR3 length is 17 residues. J lost 3 bases, V lost 0 bases, and 2 bases had no gene match. Germline V gives CDR1 MNHNY, CDR2 SVGAGI (reference sequence). DNA for the CDR3: TGTGCCAGCAGTTACTCGGGACTAGCGGGACTCTACAATGAGCAGTTCTTC. It is translated as CASSYSGLAGLYNEQFF.

The chain carries TRBV6-6 and TRBJ1-5, with 8 bases that match TRBD1. Losses at the gene ends were 8 bases for V and 1 base for J; bases not matched to a gene: 10. Germline CDR1 is MNHNY and CDR2 is SVGAGI (reference sequence). The CDR3 is 16 residues long. In nucleotides, the CDR3 is TGTGCCAGCCTCAGGGGGCGCCGGGGGAGCAATCAGCCCCAGCATTTT. As protein: CASLRGRRGSNQPQHF.

Turning to this clonotype: In this CDR3 the conserved last residue, phenylalanine or tryptophan, is missing, so a read error is likely. The chain has TRBV27 and TRBJ1-1, with unresolved D. Trimming removed 5 bases from V and 8 bases from J, with 12 bases in between. CDR1 and CDR2 (germline): MNHEY, SMNVEV (reference sequence). The CDR3 consists of 12 residues. This CDR3 is CASSPPGGEAFL. Written as DNA, the CDR3 is TGTGCCAGCAGTCCCCCCGGAGGGGAAGCTTTCTTA.

This clonotype was counted a single time. The chain is built from TRBV20-1 and TRBJ2-7; weak D call: TRBD2 (5 bases). The CDR3 has 14 residues. Germline CDR1 is DFQATT and CDR2 is SNEGSKA (reference sequence). V was pared by 0 bases and J by 3 bases, with 12 bases between. CDR3 loop: CSARDLISGYEQYF. Here the CDR3 DNA reads TGCAGTGCTAGAGATCTGATAAGCGGCTACGAGCAGTACTTC.

This clonotype has just a few counts. The chain couples TRBV7-2 to TRBJ2-1, with D perhaps TRBD2 (7 bases). CDR1 is SGHTA, CDR2 FQGNSA, per germline. The ends were cut back, 0 bases at V and 2 bases at J, with 11 bases in the middle. The CDR3 extends over 16 amino acids. The chain's CDR3 is CASSLAGGGTYNEQFF. In nucleotides, the CDR3 is TGTGCCAGCAGCTTAGCGGGAGGGGGGACCTACAATGAGCAGTTCTTC. The variable domain in full, completed from reference TRBV7-2 and TRBJ2-1, reads GAGVSQSPSNKVTEKGKDVELRCDPISGHTALYWYRQSLGQGLEFLIYFQGNSAPDKSGLPSDRFSAERTGGSVSTLTIQRTQQEDSAVYLCASSLAGGGTYNEQFFGPGTRLTVL.

This clonotype has only a few counts. This chain links TRBV24-1 with TRBJ2-1; tentative D call: TRBD2 (5 bases). CDR3 length: 16 residues. Germline assignment: CDR1 KGHDR and CDR2 SFDVKD. Trimming removed 3 bases at V and 0 bases at J, with 11 bases between. The CDR3: CATSDSSAVSYNEQFF. For the CDR3, the DNA is TGTGCCACCAGTGATAGTTCAGCGGTCTCCTACAATGAGCAGTTCTTC.

This clonotype was counted many times. The V gene is TRBV7-8, the J gene TRBJ2-7; D gene ambiguous. The CDR3 spans 12 residues. V lost 5 bases, J lost 6 bases, and 11 bases lay in between. Germline V lookup: CDR1 SGHVS, CDR2 FQNEAQ. CDR3: CASSLGSVEQYF. The CDR3 DNA follows: TGTGCCAGCAGCCTGGGTTCCGTCGAGCAGTACTTC.

This clonotype was counted at least ten times. The CDR3 sequence: CASSLPSIGVQETQYF. CDR3 nucleotides: TGTGCCAGCAGCTTACCCTCGATCGGGGTCCAAGAGACCCAGTACTTC. The chain recombines TRBV7-2 with TRBJ2-5; the D gene is possibly TRBD2 (5 bases). This CDR3 region has 16 residues. Germline V gene data show CDR1 as SGHTA and CDR2 as FQGNSA. Trimming removed 2 bases from V and 1 base from J, with 14 bases in between. Variable domain in full (rest from reference TRBV7-2 and TRBJ2-5): GAGVSQSPSNKVTEKGKDVELRCDPISGHTALYWYRQSLGQGLEFLIYFQGNSAPDKSGLPSDRFSAERTGGSVSTLTIQRTQQEDSAVYLCASSLPSIGVQETQYFGPGTRLLVL.

This rearrangement joins TRBV28 to TRBJ1-1; D remains ambiguous. CDR3 length: 12 amino acids. Trimming stripped 3 bases from V and 7 bases from J, with 9 bases between. Germline assignment: CDR1 MDHEN and CDR2 SYDVKM. CDR3 in DNA: TGTGCCAGCAGTTTTCGTTCCCGTGAAGCTTTCTTT. Translation gives CASSFRSREAFF.

There are a few counts of this clonotype. V and J are TRBV2 and TRBJ2-3, with unresolved D. From germline, CDR1 is SNHLY and CDR2 FYNNEI. The V and J ends lost 11 bases and 4 bases respectively, with 19 bases between them. The CDR3 contains 14 residues. As DNA, the CDR3 is TGTGCCGCCCGCACACGTTCTCACGCAGATACGCAGTATTTT. Its protein is CAARTRSHADTQYF.

This clonotype has at least ten counts. The chain uses TRBV6-2 or TRBV6-3 and TRBJ1-2, with unresolved D. The CDR3 has 15 amino acids. V gave up 6 bases and J gave up 0 bases, with 14 bases separating them. Germline V gene lookup returns CDR1 MNHEY and CDR2 SVGEGT. CDR3 sequence: CASSLVQAANYGYTF. CDR3 coding DNA: TGTGCCAGCAGCCTGGTCCAGGCTGCTAACTATGGCTACACCTTC.